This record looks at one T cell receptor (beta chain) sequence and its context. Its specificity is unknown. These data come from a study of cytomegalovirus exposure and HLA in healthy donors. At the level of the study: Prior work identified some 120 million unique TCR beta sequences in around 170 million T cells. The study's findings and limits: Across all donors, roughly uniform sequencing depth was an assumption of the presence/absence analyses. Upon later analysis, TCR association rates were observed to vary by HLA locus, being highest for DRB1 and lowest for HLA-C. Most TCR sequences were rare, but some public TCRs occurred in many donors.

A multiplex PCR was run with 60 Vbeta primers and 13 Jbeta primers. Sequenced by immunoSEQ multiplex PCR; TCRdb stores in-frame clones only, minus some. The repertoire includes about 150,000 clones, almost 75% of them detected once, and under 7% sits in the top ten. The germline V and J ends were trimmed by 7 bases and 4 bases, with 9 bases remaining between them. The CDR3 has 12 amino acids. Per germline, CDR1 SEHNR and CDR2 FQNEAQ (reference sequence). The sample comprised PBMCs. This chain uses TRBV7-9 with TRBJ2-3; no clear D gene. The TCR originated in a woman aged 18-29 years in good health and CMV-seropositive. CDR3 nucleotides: TGTGCCAGCACCCCCTCTTCAGATACGCAGTATTTT. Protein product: CASTPSSDTQYF.